The clone carrying this T cell receptor (beta chain) was observed once. Trimming shortened V by 1 base and J by 7 bases, and 7 bases separated the two germline ends. CDR1 is SEHNR, CDR2 FQNEAQ, per germline (reference sequence). CDR3 size: 13 residues. This entry comes from a study of tumor-infiltrating lymphocytes in localized non-small cell lung cancer. Here immunoSEQ multiplex PCR was the method, and the copy in TCRdb shows in-frame clones only, minus some. The top ten hold 10% to 15% of the sample, which has over 7,000 clones, under 85% seen once. The sample was uninvolved lung tissue not adjacent to the tumor. The chain links TRBV7-9 to TRBJ1-4; D ambiguous. The receptor was isolated from a human donor with non-small cell lung cancer. The CDR3 DNA reads as TGTGCCAGCAGCTTAGGAGGAGGTGAAAAACTGTTTTTT. This gives the protein CASSLGGGEKLFF.